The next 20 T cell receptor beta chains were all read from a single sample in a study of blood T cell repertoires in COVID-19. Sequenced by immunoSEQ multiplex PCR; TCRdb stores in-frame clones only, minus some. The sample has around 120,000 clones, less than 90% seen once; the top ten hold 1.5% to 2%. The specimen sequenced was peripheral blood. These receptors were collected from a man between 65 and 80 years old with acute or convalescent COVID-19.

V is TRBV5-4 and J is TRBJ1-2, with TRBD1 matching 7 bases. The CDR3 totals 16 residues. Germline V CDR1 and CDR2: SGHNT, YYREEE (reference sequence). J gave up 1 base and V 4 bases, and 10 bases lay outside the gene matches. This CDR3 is CASSGDSQLRNYGYTF. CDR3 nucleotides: TGTGCCAGCAGCGGGGACAGCCAGCTCCGTAACTATGGCTACACCTTC. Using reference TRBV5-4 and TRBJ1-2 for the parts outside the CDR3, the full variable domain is ETGVTQSPTHLIKTRGQQVTLRCSSQSGHNTVSWYQQALGQGPQFIFQYYREEENGRGNFPPRFSGLQFPNYSSELNVNALELDDSALYLCASSGDSQLRNYGYTFGSGTRLTVV.

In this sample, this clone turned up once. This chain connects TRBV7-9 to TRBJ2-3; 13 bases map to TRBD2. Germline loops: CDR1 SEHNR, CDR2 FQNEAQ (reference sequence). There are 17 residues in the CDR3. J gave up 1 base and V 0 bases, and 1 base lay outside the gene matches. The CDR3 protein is CASSLAGTSGGTDTQYF. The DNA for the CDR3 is TGTGCCAGCAGCTTAGCCGGGACTAGCGGGGGCACAGATACGCAGTATTTT.

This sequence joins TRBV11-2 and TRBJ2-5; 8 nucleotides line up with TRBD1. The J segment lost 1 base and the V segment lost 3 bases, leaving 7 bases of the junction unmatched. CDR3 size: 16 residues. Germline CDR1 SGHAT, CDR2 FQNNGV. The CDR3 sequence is CASSFGQGPSQETQYF. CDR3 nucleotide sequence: TGTGCCAGCAGCTTCGGACAGGGTCCGAGCCAAGAGACCCAGTACTTC.

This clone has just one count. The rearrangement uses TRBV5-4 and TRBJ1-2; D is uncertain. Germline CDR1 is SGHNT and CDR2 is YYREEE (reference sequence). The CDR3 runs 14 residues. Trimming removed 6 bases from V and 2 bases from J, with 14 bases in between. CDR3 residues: CASNYVSGNYGYTF. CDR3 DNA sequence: TGTGCCAGCAACTACGTGTCCGGCAACTATGGCTACACCTTC.

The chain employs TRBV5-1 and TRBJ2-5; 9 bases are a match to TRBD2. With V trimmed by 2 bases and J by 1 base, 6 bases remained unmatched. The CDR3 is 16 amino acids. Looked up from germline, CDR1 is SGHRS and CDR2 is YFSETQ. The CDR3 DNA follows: TGCGCCAGCAGCTTAGGAATTAGCGGGGGCCAAGAGACCCAGTACTTC. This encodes CASSLGISGGQETQYF.

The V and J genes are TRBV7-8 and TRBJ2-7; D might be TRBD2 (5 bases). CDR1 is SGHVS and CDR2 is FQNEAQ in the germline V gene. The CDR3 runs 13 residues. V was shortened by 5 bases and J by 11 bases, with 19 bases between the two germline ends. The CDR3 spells CASSPRDSLSEYF. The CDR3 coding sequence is TGTGCCAGCAGCCCACGGGATTCCCTAAGCGAGTACTTC.

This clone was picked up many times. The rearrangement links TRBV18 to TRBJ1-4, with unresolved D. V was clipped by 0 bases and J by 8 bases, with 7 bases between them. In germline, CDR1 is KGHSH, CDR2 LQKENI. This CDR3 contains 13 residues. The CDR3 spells CASSPPTREKLFF. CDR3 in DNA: TGTGCCAGCTCACCACCTACAAGAGAAAAACTGTTTTTT.

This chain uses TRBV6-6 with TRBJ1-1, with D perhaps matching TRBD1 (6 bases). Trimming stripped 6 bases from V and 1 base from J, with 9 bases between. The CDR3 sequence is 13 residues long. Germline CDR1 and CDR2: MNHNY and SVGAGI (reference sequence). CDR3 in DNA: TGTGCCAGCAGGCCACAGGGGAACACTGAAGCTTTCTTT. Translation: CASRPQGNTEAFF.

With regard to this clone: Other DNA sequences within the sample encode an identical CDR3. The CDR3 here is CASSIAGGGYTF. CDR3 nucleotide sequence: TGTGCCAGTAGTATCGCAGGGGGCGGCTACACCTTC. The chain links TRBV19 to TRBJ1-2, with TRBD1 matching 8 bases. The J segment lost 8 bases and the V segment lost 3 bases, leaving 2 bases of the junction unmatched. Looked up from germline, CDR1 is LNHDA and CDR2 is SQIVND (reference sequence). This CDR3 is 12 amino acids long.

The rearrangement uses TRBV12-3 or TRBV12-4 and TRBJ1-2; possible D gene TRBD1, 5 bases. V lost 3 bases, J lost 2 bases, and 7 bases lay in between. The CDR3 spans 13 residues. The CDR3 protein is CASSLNRNYGYTF. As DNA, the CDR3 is TGTGCCAGCAGTTTGAACAGGAACTATGGCTACACCTTC.

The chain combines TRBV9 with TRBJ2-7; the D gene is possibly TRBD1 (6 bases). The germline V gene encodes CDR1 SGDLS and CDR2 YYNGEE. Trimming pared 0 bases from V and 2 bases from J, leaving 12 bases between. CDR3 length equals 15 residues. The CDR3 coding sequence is TGTGCCAGCAGCGTAGCTGCAGGGGCGACCTACGAGCAGTACTTC. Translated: CASSVAAGATYEQYF.

The CDR3 here is CASSFGQGKGYGYTF. CDR3 bases: TGTGCCAGCAGTTTTGGCCAGGGGAAGGGCTATGGCTACACCTTC. The chain carries TRBV27 and TRBJ1-2, with D perhaps TRBD1 (6 bases). The germline V and J ends were trimmed by 3 bases and 4 bases, with 15 bases remaining between them. Germline CDR1 and CDR2: MNHEY and SMNVEV (reference sequence). CDR3 length: 15 amino acids.

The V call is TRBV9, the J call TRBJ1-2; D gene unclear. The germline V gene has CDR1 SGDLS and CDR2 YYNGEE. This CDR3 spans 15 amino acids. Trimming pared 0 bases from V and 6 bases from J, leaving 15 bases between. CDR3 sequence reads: CASSVANGGVDGYTF. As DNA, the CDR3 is TGTGCCAGCAGCGTAGCAAACGGAGGTGTGGATGGCTACACCTTC.

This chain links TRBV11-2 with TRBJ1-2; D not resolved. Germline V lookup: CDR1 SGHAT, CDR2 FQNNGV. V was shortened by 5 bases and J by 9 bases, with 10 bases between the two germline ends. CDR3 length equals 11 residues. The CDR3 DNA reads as TGTGCCAGCAGCCCGCGGGGTAGCTACACCTTC. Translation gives CASSPRGSYTF. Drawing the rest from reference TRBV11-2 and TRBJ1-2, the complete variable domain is EAGVAQSPRYKIIEKRQSVAFWCNPISGHATLYWYQQILGQGPKLLIQFQNNGVVDDSQLPKDRFSAERLKGVDSTLKIQPAKLEDSAVYLCASSPRGSYTFGSGTRLTVV.

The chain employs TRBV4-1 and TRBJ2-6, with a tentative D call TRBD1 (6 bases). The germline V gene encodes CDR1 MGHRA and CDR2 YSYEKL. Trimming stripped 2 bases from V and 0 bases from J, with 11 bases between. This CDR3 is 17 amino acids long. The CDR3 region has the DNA TGCGCCAGCAGCCAATATGAACAGGGCTCTGGGGCCAACGTCCTGACTTTC. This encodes CASSQYEQGSGANVLTF.

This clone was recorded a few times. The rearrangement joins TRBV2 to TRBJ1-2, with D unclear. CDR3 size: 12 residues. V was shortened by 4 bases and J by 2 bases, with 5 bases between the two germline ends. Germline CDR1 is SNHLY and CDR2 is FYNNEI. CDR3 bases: TGTGCCAGCAGTGGTCAGAACTATGGCTACACCTTC. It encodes CASSGQNYGYTF.

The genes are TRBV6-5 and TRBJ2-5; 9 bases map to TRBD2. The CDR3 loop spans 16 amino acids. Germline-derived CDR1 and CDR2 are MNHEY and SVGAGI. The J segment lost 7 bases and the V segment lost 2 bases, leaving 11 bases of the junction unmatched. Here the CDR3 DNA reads TGTGCCAGCAGTTACCAATCTAGCGGGGCTCCGGGGACCCAGTACTTC. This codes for CASSYQSSGAPGTQYF.

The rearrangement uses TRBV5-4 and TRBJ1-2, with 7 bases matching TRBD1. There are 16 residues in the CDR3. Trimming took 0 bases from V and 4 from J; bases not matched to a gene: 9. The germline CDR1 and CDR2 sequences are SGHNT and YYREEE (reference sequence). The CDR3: CASSLGGAGGAYGYTF. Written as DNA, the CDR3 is TGTGCCAGCAGCTTGGGAGGGGCAGGGGGAGCCTATGGCTACACCTTC. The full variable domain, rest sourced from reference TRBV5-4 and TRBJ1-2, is ETGVTQSPTHLIKTRGQQVTLRCSSQSGHNTVSWYQQALGQGPQFIFQYYREEENGRGNFPPRFSGLQFPNYSSELNVNALELDDSALYLCASSLGGAGGAYGYTFGSGTRLTVV.

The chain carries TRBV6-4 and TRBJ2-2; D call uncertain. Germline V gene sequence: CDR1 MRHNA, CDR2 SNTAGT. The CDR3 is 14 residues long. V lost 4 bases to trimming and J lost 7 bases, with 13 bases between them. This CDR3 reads CASSVNRVGGELFF. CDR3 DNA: TGTGCCAGCAGTGTTAACCGGGTCGGCGGGGAGCTGTTTTTT.

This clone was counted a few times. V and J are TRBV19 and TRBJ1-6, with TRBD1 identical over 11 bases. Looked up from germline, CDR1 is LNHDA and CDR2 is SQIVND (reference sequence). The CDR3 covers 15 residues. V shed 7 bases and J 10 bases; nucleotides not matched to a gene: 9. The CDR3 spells CASTRRTGGYSPLHF. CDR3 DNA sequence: TGTGCCAGTACCAGGAGGACAGGGGGCTACTCACCCCTCCACTTT.